This T cell receptor (beta chain) came from a study of siplizumab effects on memory and regulatory T cells. The study, taken as a whole, reports: No assignable naive or memory phenotype existed for roughly 80-96% of proliferating CD4+ or CD8+ clones. Controls showed an average of roughly 25% Treg-derived mappable alloreactive CD4+ clones, while siplizumab showed around 73%.

The study took a few donor pairs, and their unstimulated naive, memory, effector memory and TEMRA subsets were sequenced. V shed 2 bases and J shed 3 bases, with 5 bases lying between them. This CDR3 is built from 12 residues. Germline CDR1 is PRHDT and CDR2 is FYEKMQ (reference sequence). This clone appeared a single time. Its antigen is as yet unknown. Measured with immunoSEQ multiplex PCR; TCRdb has only the in-frame clones, and not every one. The table has about 50,000 clones, roughly 87% seen once. The specimen was naive CD8+ T cells sorted from blood. The chain is built from TRBV13 and TRBJ2-7; D not certain. The origin of this receptor is a human donor in good health. CDR3 residues: CASSLTSYEQYF. CDR3 sequence (DNA): TGTGCCAGCAGCTTAACCAGCTACGAGCAGTACTTC.